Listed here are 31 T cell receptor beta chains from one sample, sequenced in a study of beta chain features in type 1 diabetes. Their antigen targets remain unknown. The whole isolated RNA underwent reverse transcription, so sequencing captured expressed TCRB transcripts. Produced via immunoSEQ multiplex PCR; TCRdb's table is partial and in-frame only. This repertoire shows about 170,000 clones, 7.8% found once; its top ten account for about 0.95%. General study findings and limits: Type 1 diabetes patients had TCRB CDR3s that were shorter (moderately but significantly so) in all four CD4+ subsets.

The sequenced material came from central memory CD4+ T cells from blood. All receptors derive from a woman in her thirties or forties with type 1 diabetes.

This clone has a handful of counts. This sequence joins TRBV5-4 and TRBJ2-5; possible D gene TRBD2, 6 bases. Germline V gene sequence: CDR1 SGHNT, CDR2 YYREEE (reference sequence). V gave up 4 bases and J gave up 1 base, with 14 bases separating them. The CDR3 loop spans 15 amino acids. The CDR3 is CASSTKAGLQETQYF. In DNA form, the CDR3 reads TGTGCCAGCAGCACCAAGGCGGGACTCCAAGAGACCCAGTACTTC.

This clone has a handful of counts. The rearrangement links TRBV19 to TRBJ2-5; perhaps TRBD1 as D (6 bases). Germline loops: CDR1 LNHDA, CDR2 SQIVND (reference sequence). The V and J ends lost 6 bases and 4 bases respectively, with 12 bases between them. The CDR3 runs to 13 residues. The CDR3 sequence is CASSPEGGETQYF. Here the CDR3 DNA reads TGTGCCAGTAGCCCAGAAGGGGGAGAGACCCAGTACTTC.

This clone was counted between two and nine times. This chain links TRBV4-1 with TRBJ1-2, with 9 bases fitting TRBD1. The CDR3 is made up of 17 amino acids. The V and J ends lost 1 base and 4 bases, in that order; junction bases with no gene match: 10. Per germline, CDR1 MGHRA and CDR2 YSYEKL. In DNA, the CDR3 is TGCGCCAGCAGCCAAGCGGGAGGGACAGGGCCCTTCTATGGCTACACCTTC. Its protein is CASSQAGGTGPFYGYTF.

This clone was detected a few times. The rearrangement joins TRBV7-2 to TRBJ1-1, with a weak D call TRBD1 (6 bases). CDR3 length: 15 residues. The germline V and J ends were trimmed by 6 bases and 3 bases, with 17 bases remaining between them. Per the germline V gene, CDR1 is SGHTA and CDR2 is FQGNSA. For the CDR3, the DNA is TGTGCCAGCAGAAGAGTACCGGGGGGCCACACTGAAGCTTTCTTT. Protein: CASRRVPGGHTEAFF.

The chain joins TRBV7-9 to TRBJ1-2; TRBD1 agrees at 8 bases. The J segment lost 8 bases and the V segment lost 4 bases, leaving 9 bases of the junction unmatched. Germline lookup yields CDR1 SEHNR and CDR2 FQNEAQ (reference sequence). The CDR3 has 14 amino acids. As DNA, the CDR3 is TGTGCCAGCAGCTCCTACCAGGGGGCTGGAGGCTACACCTTC. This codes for CASSSYQGAGGYTF.

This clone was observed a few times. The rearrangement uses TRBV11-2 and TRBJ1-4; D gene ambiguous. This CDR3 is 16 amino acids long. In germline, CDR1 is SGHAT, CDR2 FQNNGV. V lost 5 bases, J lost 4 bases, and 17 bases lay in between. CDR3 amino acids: CASSPRWAGINEKLFF. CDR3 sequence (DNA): TGTGCCAGCAGCCCCCGTTGGGCGGGGATTAATGAAAAACTGTTTTTT.

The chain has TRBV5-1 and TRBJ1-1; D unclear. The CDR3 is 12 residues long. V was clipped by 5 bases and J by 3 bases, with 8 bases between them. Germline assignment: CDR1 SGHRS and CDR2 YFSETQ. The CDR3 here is CASSEGDTEAFF. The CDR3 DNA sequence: TGCGCCAGCAGTGAGGGAGACACTGAAGCTTTCTTT.

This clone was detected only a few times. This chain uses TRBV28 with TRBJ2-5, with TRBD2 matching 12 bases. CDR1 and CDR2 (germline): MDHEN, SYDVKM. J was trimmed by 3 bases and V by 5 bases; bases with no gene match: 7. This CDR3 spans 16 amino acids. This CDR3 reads CASSTRLAGVEETQYF. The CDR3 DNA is TGTGCCAGCAGTACGCGACTAGCGGGGGTGGAAGAGACCCAGTACTTC.

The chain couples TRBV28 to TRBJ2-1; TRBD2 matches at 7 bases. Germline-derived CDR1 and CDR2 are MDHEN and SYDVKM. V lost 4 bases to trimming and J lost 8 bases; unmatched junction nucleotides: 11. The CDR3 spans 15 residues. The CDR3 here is CASSSSSGLGYEQFF. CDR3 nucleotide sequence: TGTGCCAGCAGTTCAAGTAGCGGGCTGGGCTATGAGCAGTTCTTC.

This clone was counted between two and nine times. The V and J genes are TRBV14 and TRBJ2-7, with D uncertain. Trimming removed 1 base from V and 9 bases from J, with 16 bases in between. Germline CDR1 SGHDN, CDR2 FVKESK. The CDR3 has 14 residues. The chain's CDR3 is CASSQGLVLSTQYF. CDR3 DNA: TGTGCCAGCAGCCAAGGGCTAGTCCTAAGTACGCAGTACTTC.

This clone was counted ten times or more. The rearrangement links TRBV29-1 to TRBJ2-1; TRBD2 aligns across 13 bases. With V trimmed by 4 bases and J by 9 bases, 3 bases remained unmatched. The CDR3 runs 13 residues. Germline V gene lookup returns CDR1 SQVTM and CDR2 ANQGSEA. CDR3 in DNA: TGCAGCGTTGGACTAGCGGGAGGTGGTGAGCAGTTCTTC. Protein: CSVGLAGGGEQFF.

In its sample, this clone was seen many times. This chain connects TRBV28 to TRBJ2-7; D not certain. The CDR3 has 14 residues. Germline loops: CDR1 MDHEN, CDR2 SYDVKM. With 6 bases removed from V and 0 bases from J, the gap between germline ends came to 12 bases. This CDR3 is CASSRSGNSYEQYF. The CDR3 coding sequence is TGTGCCAGCAGCCGATCAGGAAACTCCTACGAGCAGTACTTC.

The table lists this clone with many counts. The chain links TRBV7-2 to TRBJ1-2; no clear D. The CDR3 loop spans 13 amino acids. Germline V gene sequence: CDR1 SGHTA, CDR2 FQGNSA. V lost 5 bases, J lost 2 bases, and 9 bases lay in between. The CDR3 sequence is CASSPDTNYGYTF. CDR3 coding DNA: TGTGCCAGCAGCCCCGACACGAACTATGGCTACACCTTC.

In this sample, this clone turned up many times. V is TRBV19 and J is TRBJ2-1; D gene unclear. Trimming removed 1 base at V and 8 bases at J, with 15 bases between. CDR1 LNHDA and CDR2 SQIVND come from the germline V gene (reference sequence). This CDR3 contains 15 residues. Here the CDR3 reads CASSIAPVSTYEQFF. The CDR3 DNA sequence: TGTGCCAGTAGTATAGCCCCGGTATCGACTTATGAGCAGTTCTTC. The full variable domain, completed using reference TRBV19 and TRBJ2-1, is DGGITQSPKYLFRKEGQNVTLSCEQNLNHDAMYWYRQDPGQGLRLIYYSQIVNDFQKGDIAEGYSVSREKKESFPLTVTSAQKNPTAFYLCASSIAPVSTYEQFFGPGTRLTVL.

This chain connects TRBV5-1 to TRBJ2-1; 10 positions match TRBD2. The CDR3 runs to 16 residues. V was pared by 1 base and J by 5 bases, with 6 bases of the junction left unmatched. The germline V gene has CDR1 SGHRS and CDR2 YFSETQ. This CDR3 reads CASSLRASGGDNEQFF. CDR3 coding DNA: TGCGCCAGCAGCTTGAGAGCCAGCGGGGGGGACAATGAGCAGTTCTTC. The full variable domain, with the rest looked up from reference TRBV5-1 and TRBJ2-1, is KAGVTQTPRYLIKTRGQQVTLSCSPISGHRSVSWYQQTPGQGLQFLFEYFSETQRNKGNFPGRFSGRQFSNSRSEMNVSTLELGDSALYLCASSLRASGGDNEQFFGPGTRLTVL.

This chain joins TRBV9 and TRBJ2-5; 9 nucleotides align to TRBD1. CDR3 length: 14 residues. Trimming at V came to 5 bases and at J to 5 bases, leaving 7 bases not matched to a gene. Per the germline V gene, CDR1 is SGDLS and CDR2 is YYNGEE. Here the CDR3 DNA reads TGTGCCAGCAGTGAGGACAGGGGCGGTGAGACCCAGTACTTC. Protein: CASSEDRGGETQYF.

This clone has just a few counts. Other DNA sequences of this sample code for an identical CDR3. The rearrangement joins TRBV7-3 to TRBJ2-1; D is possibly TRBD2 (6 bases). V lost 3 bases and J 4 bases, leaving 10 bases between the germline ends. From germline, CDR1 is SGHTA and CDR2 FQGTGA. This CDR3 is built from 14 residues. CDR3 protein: CASSFSGSYNEQFF. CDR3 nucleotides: TGTGCCAGCAGCTTTAGCGGATCTTACAATGAGCAGTTCTTC.

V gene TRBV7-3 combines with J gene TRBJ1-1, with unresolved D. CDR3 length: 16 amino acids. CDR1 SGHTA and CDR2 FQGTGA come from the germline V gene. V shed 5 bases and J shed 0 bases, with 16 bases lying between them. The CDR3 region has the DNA TGTGCCAGCAGCCCGTCGGGAGGGCCCATGAACACTGAAGCTTTCTTT. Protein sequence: CASSPSGGPMNTEAFF. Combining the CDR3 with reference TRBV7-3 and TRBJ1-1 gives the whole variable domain GAGVSQTPSNKVTEKGKYVELRCDPISGHTALYWYRQSLGQGPEFLIYFQGTGAADDSGLPNDRFFAVRPEGSVSTLKIQRTERGDSAVYLCASSPSGGPMNTEAFFGQGTRLTVV.

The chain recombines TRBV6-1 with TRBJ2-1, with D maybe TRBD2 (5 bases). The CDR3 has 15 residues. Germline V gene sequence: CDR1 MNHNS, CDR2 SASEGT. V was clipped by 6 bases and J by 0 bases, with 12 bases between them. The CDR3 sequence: CASSALGSSYNEQFF. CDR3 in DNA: TGTGCCAGCAGCGCTTTGGGGAGCTCCTACAATGAGCAGTTCTTC.

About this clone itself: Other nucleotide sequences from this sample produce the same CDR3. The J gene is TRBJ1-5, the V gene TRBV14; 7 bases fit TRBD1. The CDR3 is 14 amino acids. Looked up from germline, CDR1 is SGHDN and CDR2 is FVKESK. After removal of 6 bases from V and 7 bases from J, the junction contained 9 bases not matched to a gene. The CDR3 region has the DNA TGTGCCAGCAGTCGAGGGGGCCGAAACCAGCCCCAGCATTTT. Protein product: CASSRGGRNQPQHF.

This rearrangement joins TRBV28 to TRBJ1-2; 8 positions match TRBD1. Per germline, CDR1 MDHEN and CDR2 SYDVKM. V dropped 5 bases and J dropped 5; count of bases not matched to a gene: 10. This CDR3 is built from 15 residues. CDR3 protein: CASSPGQGDAYGYTF. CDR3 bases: TGTGCCAGCAGTCCCGGACAGGGTGATGCGTATGGCTACACCTTC.

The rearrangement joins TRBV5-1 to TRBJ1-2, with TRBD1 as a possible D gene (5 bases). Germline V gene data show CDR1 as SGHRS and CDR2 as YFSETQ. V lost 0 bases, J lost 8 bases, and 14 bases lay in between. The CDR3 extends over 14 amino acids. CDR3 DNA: TGCGCCAGCAGCTTGGTAGCAAGCCAGGGAGGCTACACCTTC. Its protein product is CASSLVASQGGYTF.

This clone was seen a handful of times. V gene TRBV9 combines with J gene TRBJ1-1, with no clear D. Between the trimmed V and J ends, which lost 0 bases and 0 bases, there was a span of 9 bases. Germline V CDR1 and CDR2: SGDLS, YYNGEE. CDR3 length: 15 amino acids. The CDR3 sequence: CASSVAATLNTEAFF. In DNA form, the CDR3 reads TGTGCCAGCAGCGTAGCCGCCACTTTGAACACTGAAGCTTTCTTT.

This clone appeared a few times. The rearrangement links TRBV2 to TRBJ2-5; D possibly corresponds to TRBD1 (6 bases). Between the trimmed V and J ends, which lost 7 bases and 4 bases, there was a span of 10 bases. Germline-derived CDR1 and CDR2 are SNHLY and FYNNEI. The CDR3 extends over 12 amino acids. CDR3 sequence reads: CASMWTVETQYF. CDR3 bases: TGTGCCAGCATGTGGACAGTAGAGACCCAGTACTTC. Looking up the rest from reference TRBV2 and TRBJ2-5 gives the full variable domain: EPEVTQTPSHQVTQMGQEVILRCVPISNHLYFYWYRQILGQKVEFLVSFYNNEISEKSEIFDDQFSVERPDGSNFTLKIRSTKLEDSAMYFCASMWTVETQYFGPGTRLLVL.

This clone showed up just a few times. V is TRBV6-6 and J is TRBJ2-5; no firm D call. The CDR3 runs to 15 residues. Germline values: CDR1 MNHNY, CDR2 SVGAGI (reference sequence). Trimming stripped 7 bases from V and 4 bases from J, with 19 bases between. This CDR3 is CASNSDTTKRETQYF. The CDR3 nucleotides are TGTGCCAGCAACTCAGACACCACGAAGAGAGAGACCCAGTACTTC.

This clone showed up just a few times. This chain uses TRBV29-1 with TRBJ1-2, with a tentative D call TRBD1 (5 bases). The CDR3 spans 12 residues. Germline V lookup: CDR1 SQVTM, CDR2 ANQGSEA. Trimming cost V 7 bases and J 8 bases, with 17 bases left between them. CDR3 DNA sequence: TGCAGCGCTGCCGGGGGAGGGGAGGGCTACACCTTC. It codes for CSAAGGGEGYTF. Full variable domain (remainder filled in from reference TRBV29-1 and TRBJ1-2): SAVISQKPSRDICQRGTSLTIQCQVDSQVTMMFWYRQQPGQSLTLIATANQGSEATYESGFVIDKFPISRPNLTFSTLTVSNMSPEDSSIYLCSAAGGGEGYTFGSGTRLTVV.

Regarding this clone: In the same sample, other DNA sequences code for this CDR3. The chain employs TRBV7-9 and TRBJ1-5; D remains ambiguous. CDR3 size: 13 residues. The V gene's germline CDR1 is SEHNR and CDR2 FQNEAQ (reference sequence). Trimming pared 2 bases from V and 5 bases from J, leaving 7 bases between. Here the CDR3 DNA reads TGTGCCAGCAGCTTAAACGAGGATCAGCCCCAGCATTTT. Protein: CASSLNEDQPQHF.

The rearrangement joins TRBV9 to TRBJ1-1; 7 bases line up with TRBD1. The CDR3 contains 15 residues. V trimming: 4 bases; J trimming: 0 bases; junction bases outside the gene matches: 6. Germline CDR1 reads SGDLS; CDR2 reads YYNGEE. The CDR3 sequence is CASSLEGQLNTEAFF. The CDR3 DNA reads TGTGCCAGCAGCCTCGAGGGACAGTTGAACACTGAAGCTTTCTTT.

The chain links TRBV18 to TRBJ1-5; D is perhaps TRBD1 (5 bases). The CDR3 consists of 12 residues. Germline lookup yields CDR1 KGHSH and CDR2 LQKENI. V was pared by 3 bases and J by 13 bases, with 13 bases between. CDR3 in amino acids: CASSPDRNLQHF. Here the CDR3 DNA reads TGTGCCAGCTCACCCGACAGAAACTTGCAGCATTTT.

CDR3 residues: CASSQEDSGGVSPDNEQFF. For the CDR3, the DNA is TGTGCCAGCAGCCAAGAAGATAGCGGGGGGGTCTCCCCCGACAATGAGCAGTTCTTC. The gene calls are TRBV4-2 and TRBJ2-1; 11 bases are shared with TRBD2. V was clipped by 0 bases and J by 5 bases; unmatched bases: 12. The CDR3 consists of 19 residues. Germline values: CDR1 LGHNA, CDR2 YNFKEQ.

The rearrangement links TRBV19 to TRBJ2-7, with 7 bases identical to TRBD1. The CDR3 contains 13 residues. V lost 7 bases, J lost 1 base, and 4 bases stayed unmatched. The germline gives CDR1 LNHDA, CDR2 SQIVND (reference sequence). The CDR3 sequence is CASTPRGSYEQYF. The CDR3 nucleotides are TGTGCCAGTACTCCCAGGGGGTCCTACGAGCAGTACTTC.